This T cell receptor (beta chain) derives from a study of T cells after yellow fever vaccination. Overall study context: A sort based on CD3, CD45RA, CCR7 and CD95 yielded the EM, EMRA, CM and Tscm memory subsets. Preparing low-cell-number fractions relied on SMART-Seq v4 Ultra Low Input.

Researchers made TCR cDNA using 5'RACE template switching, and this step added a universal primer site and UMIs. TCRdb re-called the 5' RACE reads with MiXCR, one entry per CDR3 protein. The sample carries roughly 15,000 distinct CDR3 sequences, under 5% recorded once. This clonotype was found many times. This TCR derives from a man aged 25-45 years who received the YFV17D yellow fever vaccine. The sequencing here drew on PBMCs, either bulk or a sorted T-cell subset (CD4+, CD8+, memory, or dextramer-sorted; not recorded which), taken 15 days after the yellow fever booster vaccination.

CDR3 region: CASRDVRGPYEQYF. Written as DNA, the CDR3 is TGTGCCAGCAGAGATGTCAGGGGTCCCTACGAGCAGTACTTC. V gene TRBV6-2 or TRBV6-3 combines with J gene TRBJ2-7; D might be TRBD1 (6 bases). The V and J ends lost 6 bases and 2 bases respectively, with 14 bases between them. This CDR3 spans 14 amino acids. Looked up from germline, CDR1 is MNHEY and CDR2 is SVGEGT.